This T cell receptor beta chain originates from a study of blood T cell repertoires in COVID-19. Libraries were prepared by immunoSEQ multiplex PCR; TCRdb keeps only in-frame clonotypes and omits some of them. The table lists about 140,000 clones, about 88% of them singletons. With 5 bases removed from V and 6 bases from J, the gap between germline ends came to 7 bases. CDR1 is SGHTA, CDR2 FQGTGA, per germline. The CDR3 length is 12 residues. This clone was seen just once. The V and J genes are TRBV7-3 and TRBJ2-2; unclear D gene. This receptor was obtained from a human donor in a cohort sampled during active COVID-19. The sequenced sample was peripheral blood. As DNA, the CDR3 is TGTGCCAGCAGCCAGCGTCCCGGGGAGCTGTTTTTT. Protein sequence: CASSQRPGELFF.